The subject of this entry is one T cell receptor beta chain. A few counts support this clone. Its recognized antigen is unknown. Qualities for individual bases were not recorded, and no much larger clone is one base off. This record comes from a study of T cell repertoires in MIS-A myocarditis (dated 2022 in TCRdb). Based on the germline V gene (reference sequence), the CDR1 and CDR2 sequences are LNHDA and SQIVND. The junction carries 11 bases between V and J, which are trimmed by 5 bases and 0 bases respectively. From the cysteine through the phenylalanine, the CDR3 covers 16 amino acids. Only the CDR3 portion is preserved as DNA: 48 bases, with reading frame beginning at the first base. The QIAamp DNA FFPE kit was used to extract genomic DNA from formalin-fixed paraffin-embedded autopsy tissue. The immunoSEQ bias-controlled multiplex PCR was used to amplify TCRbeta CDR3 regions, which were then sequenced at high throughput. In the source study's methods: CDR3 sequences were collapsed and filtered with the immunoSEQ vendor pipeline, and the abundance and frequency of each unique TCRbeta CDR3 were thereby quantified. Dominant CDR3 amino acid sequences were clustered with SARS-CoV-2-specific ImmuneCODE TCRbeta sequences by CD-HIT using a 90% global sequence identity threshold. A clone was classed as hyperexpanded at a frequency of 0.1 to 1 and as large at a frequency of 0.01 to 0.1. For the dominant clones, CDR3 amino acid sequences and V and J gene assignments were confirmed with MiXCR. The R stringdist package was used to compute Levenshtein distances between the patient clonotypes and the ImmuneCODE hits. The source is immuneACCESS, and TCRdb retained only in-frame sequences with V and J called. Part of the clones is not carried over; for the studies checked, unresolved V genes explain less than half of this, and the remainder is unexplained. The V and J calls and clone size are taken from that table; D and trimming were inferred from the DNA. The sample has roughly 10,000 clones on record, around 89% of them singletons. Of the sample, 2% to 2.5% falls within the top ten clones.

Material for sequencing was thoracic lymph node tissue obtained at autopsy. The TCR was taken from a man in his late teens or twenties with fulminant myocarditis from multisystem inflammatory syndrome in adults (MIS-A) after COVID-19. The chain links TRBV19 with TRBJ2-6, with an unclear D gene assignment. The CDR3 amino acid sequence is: CASSSLLRSGANVLTF. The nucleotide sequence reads TGTGCCAGTAGTTCCCTACTGCGCTCTGGGGCCAACGTCCTGACTTTC.